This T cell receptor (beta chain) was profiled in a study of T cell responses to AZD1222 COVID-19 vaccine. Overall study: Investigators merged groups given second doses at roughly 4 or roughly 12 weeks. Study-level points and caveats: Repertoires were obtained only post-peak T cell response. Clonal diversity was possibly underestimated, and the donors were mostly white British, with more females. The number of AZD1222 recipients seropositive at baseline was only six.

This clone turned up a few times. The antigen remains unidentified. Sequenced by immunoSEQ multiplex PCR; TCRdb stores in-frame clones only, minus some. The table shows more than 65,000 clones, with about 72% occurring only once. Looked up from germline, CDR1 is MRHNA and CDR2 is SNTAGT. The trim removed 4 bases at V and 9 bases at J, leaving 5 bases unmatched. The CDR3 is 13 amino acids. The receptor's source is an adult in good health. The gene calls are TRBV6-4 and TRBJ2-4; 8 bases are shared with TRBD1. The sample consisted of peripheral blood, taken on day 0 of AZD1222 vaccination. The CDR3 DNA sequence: TGTGCCAGCAGTGCCGGACAGGGCGGCATTCAGTACTTC. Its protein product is CASSAGQGGIQYF.